A single sample is the source of the 21 T cell receptor beta chains below, sequenced in a study of CD8+ T cells in alopecia areata. The sample's treatment: oral pan-JAK inhibitor, 5-10 mg twice daily. Following RNA extraction, reverse transcription yielded cDNA that acted as the sequencing template. Assay used: immunoSEQ multiplex PCR; TCRdb lists only in-frame clones, some missing. The sample lists under 110,000 clones, about three fifths seen once, with roughly 17% in the top ten. Sequences were derived from CD8+ T cells sorted from blood, sampled at roughly week 55, from a patient treated with tofacitinib. The source is a human donor with alopecia areata.

V usage is TRBV30 and J usage is TRBJ1-2; the match to TRBD1 covers 9 bases. J lost 3 bases, V lost 8 bases, and 4 bases had no gene match. The CDR3 length is 12 residues. Germline CDR1 is GTSNPN and CDR2 is SVGIG (reference sequence). CDR3 sequence: CAGQGRHYGYTF. The CDR3 region has the DNA TGTGCCGGACAGGGGCGGCACTATGGCTACACCTTC.

The chain links TRBV9 to TRBJ2-5; TRBD1 matches at 7 bases. This CDR3 spans 15 amino acids. V shed 4 bases and J 4 bases; nucleotides not matched to a gene: 10. Per the germline V gene, CDR1 is SGDLS and CDR2 is YYNGEE. The CDR3 bases are TGTGCCAGCAGCCCCAGGGGGATGAGGGGAGAGACCCAGTACTTC. This codes for CASSPRGMRGETQYF.

The chain couples TRBV6-4 to TRBJ1-1; D call uncertain. Per germline, CDR1 MRHNA and CDR2 SNTAGT. This CDR3 spans 13 amino acids. V lost 2 bases and J 2 bases, leaving 6 bases between the germline ends. This chain's CDR3 is CASSDTSNTEAFF. The CDR3 DNA reads as TGTGCCAGCAGTGACACGAGCAACACTGAAGCTTTCTTT.

The chain couples TRBV6-5 to TRBJ2-3; 7 nucleotides match TRBD1. J lost 2 bases, V lost 5 bases, and 4 bases had no gene match. The germline CDR1 and CDR2 sequences are MNHEY and SVGAGI. This CDR3 comprises 14 residues. CDR3 loop: CASSTTGHTDTQYF. CDR3 bases: TGTGCCAGCAGTACGACAGGGCACACAGATACGCAGTATTTT.

CDR3 residues: CASADPWGASYEQYF. DNA of the CDR3: TGTGCCTCCGCAGACCCCTGGGGGGCCTCCTACGAGCAGTACTTC. The V gene is TRBV2, the J gene TRBJ2-7; perhaps D is TRBD1 or TRBD2 (6 bases each). Germline CDR1 SNHLY, CDR2 FYNNEI. This CDR3 contains 15 residues. V gave up 11 bases and J gave up 0 bases, with 20 bases separating them.

The chain has TRBV6-5 and TRBJ2-1; TRBD2 agrees at 8 bases. The CDR3 is made up of 12 amino acids. The V segment lost 8 bases and the J segment 6 bases; nucleotides outside the gene matches: 3. From germline, CDR1 is MNHEY and CDR2 SVGAGI. CDR3 region: CASGLAANEQFF. In DNA form, the CDR3 reads TGTGCCAGCGGACTAGCTGCCAATGAGCAGTTCTTC.

CDR3 in amino acids: CASTELISGRTEAFF. The CDR3 DNA reads as TGTGCCAGTACCGAACTGATATCAGGTAGGACTGAAGCTTTCTTT. This sequence joins TRBV19 and TRBJ1-1; no firm D call. This CDR3 contains 15 residues. CDR1 and CDR2 from the germline V gene are LNHDA and SQIVND (reference sequence). Trimming removed 7 bases from V and 5 bases from J, with 20 bases in between.

The chain uses TRBV19 and TRBJ1-1, with 7 positions matching TRBD1. V shed 7 bases and J 3 bases; nucleotides not matched to a gene: 8. Germline loops: CDR1 LNHDA, CDR2 SQIVND (reference sequence). The CDR3 runs 14 residues. In nucleotides, the CDR3 is TGTGCCAGTAAACCAGGACAGGTCTACACTGAAGCTTTCTTT. Residues: CASKPGQVYTEAFF.

This clone was seen a handful of times. The rearrangement joins TRBV6-5 to TRBJ2-2, with a weak D call TRBD1 (6 bases). In germline, CDR1 is MNHEY, CDR2 SVGAGI. Trimming removed 2 bases at V and 7 bases at J, with 8 bases between. This CDR3 has 13 amino acids. The DNA for the CDR3 is TGTGCCAGCAGTTACGGGGGCCTCGGGGAGCTGTTTTTT. It translates to CASSYGGLGELFF.

The rearrangement uses TRBV6-5 and TRBJ2-5, with D perhaps given as TRBD1 or TRBD2 (5 bases each). In germline, CDR1 is MNHEY, CDR2 SVGAGI. Trimming cost V 2 bases and J 3 bases, with 13 bases left between them. This CDR3 comprises 15 residues. CDR3 bases: TGTGCCAGCAGTTACGGGCCCGGGACCGAAGAGACCCAGTACTTC. It is translated as CASSYGPGTEETQYF.

V usage is TRBV4-1 and J usage is TRBJ1-4; TRBD1 aligns across 8 bases. CDR1 is MGHRA and CDR2 is YSYEKL in the germline V gene. The CDR3 consists of 15 residues. Unmatched junction bases numbered 4, after V lost 1 base and J lost 6 bases. The CDR3 loop reads CASSQAGGADEKLFF. The CDR3 nucleotides read TGCGCCAGCAGCCAAGCAGGGGGCGCGGATGAAAAACTGTTTTTT.

The rearrangement links TRBV4-2 to TRBJ2-2; no definite D call. The CDR3 has 12 residues. Trimming pared 1 base from V and 9 bases from J, leaving 6 bases between. Germline V gives CDR1 LGHNA, CDR2 YNFKEQ. The CDR3 loop reads CASSQGYRELFF. The CDR3 bases are TGTGCCAGCAGCCAAGGTTATCGGGAGCTGTTTTTT.

The chain couples TRBV7-9 to TRBJ2-1; unclear D gene. The V end lost 4 bases, the J end lost 7 bases, and 20 bases lay between the germline ends. This CDR3 is built from 16 residues. Germline lookup yields CDR1 SEHNR and CDR2 FQNEAQ (reference sequence). CDR3 nucleotide sequence: TGTGCCAGCAGCTCATTTTCGGGCCCCGCGCGAAATGAGCAGTTCTTC. Translating it yields CASSSFSGPARNEQFF.

This clone was seen a handful of times. The J gene is TRBJ1-1, the V gene TRBV29-1; possibly TRBD1 for D (5 bases). Between the trimmed V and J ends, which lost 6 bases and 4 bases, there was a span of 9 bases. The CDR3 extends over 11 amino acids. Germline CDR1 reads SQVTM; CDR2 reads ANQGSEA. The CDR3 spells CSVDSFTEAFF. The CDR3 region has the DNA TGCAGCGTCGACAGTTTCACTGAAGCTTTCTTT.

This clone has a single count. The J gene is TRBJ2-7, the V gene TRBV4-1; weak D call: TRBD2 (6 bases). V gave up 4 bases and J gave up 1 base, with 17 bases separating them. Germline V gene sequence: CDR1 MGHRA, CDR2 YSYEKL. This CDR3 spans 16 amino acids. CDR3 sequence: CASSPQGVAGSYEQYF. Written as DNA, the CDR3 is TGCGCCAGCAGCCCCCAGGGAGTTGCGGGGTCCTACGAGCAGTACTTC.

The CDR3 sequence is CASSVSGGQETQYF. CDR3 coding DNA: TGTGCCAGCAGTGTTAGCGGGGGCCAAGAGACCCAGTACTTC. The chain couples TRBV25-1 to TRBJ2-5; 9 positions match TRBD2. Trimming removed 4 bases from V and 1 base from J; junction bases left unmatched: 1. This CDR3 has 14 amino acids. Germline CDR1 reads MGHDK; CDR2 reads SYGVNS.

This rearrangement joins TRBV5-1 to TRBJ1-1, with a weak D call TRBD1 (5 bases). Trimming removed 4 bases from V and 3 bases from J, with 13 bases in between. Germline CDR1 and CDR2: SGHRS and YFSETQ. The CDR3 extends over 14 amino acids. CDR3 residues: CASSRVGGYTEAFF. CDR3 DNA: TGCGCCAGCAGCCGAGTTGGGGGGTACACTGAAGCTTTCTTT.

This clone was detected only a few times. The chain uses TRBV29-1 and TRBJ1-2, with D perhaps TRBD1 (6 bases). Per the germline V gene, CDR1 is SQVTM and CDR2 is ANQGSEA. Trimming cost V 6 bases and J 8 bases, with 16 bases left between them. This CDR3 has 12 residues. CDR3 bases: TGCAGCGTGCCTACAGGGCTCGGGGGCTACACCTTC. Protein sequence: CSVPTGLGGYTF.

The chain is built from TRBV5-1 and TRBJ2-2, with D perhaps matching TRBD1 (5 bases). The CDR3 spans 14 residues. The ends were cut back, 4 bases at V and 7 bases at J, with 14 bases in the middle. Germline CDR1 reads SGHRS; CDR2 reads YFSETQ. The CDR3 spells CASSRIRVDGELFF. The CDR3 nucleotides read TGCGCCAGCAGCCGCATCAGGGTGGACGGGGAGCTGTTTTTT.

This clone was observed a single time. The chain has TRBV4-2 and TRBJ2-7; 8 positions agree with TRBD2. The trim removed 0 bases at V and 3 bases at J, leaving 7 bases unmatched. The CDR3 contains 16 residues. The germline V gene has CDR1 LGHNA and CDR2 YNFKEQ. CDR3 region: CASSQEARGGNYEQYF. CDR3 sequence (DNA): TGTGCCAGCAGCCAAGAGGCACGGGGGGGGAACTACGAGCAGTACTTC.

The chain couples TRBV6-1 to TRBJ2-5, with no clear D. The CDR3 is made up of 15 amino acids. V lost 2 bases and J lost 7, with 17 bases in between. The germline CDR1 and CDR2 sequences are MNHNS and SASEGT. The CDR3: CASSELTTARGTQYF. CDR3 nucleotide sequence: TGTGCCAGCAGTGAATTAACGACGGCTCGTGGGACCCAGTACTTC.